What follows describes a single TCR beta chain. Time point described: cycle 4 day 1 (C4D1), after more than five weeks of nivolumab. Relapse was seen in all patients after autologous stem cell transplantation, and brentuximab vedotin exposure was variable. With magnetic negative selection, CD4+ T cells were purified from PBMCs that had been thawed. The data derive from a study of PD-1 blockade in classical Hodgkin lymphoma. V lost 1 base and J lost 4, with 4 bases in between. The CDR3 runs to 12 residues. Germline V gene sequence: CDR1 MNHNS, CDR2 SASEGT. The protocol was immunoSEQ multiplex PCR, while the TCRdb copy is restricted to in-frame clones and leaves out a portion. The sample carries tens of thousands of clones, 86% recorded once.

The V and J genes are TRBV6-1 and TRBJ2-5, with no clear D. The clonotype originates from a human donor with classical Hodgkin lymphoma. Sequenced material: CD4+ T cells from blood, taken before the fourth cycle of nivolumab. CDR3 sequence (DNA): TGTGCCAGCAGTGAAGGGTTAGAGACCCAGTACTTC. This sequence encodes CASSEGLETQYF.